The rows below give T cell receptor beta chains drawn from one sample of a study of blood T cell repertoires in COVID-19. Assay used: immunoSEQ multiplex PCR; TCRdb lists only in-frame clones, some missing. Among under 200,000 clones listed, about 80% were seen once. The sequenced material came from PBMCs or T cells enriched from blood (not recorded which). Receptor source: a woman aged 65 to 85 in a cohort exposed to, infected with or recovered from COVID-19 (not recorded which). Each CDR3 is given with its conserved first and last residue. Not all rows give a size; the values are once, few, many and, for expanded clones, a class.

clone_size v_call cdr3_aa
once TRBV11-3 CASSLAGTGDYEQFF
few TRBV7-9 CASSRSPRGQAYGYTF
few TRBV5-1 CASSFSGSKVEQFF
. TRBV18 CASSPPITRTPYEQYF
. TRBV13 CASSLSVGGHEQYF
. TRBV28 CASRETGSIYEQFF
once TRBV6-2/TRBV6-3 CASSYTQVRGNYGYTF
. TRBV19 CASSRTGNYGYTF
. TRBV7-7 CASSLALAGGVLFF
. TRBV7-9 CASSWGEGYEQYF
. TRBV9 CASSVSSWVREGEQFF
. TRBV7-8 CASSLALSFRTDTQYF
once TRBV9 CASSVAATGGGYTF
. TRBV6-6 CASSRGGLYNEQFF
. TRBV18 CASSPRSAGLSTDTQYF
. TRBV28 CASSFSGLARTDTQYF
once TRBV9 CASSGSTGQYGYTF
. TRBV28 CASISGQGVGSSNQPQHF
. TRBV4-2 CASSQEPGMTTEQYF
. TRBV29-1 CSVRGTPSNEQFF
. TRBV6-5 CASRLGVTSTDTQYF
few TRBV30 CAWSYTYNEQFF
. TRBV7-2 CASSKRGLRQTQYF
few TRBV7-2 CASSLGRGNYGYTF
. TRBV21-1 CASSRLAGTSEQFF
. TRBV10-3 CAISDSQGVLETQYF
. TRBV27 CASSPLWADRDEQYF
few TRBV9 CASSPRDRGNYGYTF
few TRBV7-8 CASSFTTGTWGEQYF
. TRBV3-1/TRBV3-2 CASSQTDKGTFYEQYF
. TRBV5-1 CASSTSIAGVGETQYF
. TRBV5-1 CASSLEYGLYGYTF
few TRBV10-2 CASSRGLTGSTDTQYF
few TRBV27 CASSFGGLQPQHF
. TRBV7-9 CASGAGYSGNTIYF
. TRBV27 CASSFRDRAKPGELFF
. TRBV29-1 CSGLAGDTQYF
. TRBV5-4 CASSPEVASGNDEQFF
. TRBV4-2 CASSQALPRLAVSYEQYF
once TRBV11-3 CASSLDFGHYEQYF
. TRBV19 CASSISVFMGYTF
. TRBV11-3 CASSFLHEQYF
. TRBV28 CASGVTITYEQYF
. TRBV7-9 CASSSLETQYF
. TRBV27 CASSSTAGGYPGYNEQFF
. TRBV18 CASSRSGQGVGSEQYF
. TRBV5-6 CASSLDWTYLTGELFF
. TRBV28 CASRIAGGPFGQETQYF
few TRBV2 CASSGSGAYNEQFF
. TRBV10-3 CAINPQRVTGEGYGYTF
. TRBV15 CATSRATGSTDTQYF
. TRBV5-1 CASSLDLDKQYF
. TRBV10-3 CAISSGPSGSYEQYF
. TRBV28 CASSSTGATGTNEQFF
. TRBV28 CASSSAGLNEKLFF
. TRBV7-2 CASSPGWNQPQHF
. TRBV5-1 CASSFDRVGNEQFF
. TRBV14 CASSRGRAYEQYF
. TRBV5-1 CASSLVPNQPQHF